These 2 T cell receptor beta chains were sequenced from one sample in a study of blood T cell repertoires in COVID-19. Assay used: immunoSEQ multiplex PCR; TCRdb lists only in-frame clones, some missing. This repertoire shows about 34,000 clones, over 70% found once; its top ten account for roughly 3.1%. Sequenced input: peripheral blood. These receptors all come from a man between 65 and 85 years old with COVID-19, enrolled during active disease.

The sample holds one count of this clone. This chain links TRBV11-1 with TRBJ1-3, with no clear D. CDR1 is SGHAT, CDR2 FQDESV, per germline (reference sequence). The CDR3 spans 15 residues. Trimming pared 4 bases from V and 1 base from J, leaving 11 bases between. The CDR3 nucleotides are TGTGCCAGCAGCTCGGACTGGATTTCTGGAAACACCATATATTTT. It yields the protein CASSSDWISGNTIYF. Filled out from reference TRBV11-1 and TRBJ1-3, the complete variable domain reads EAEVAQSPRYKITEKSQAVAFWCDPISGHATLYWYRQILGQGPELLVQFQDESVVDDSQLPKDRFSAERLKGVDSTLKIQPAELGDSAMYLCASSSDWISGNTIYFGEGSWLTVV.

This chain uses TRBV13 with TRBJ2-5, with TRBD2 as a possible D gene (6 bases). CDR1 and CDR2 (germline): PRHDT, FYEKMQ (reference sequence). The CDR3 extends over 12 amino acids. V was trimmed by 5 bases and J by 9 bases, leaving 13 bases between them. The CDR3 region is CASSTKWGAQYF. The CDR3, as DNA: TGTGCCAGCAGCACCAAGTGGGGGGCCCAGTACTTC.